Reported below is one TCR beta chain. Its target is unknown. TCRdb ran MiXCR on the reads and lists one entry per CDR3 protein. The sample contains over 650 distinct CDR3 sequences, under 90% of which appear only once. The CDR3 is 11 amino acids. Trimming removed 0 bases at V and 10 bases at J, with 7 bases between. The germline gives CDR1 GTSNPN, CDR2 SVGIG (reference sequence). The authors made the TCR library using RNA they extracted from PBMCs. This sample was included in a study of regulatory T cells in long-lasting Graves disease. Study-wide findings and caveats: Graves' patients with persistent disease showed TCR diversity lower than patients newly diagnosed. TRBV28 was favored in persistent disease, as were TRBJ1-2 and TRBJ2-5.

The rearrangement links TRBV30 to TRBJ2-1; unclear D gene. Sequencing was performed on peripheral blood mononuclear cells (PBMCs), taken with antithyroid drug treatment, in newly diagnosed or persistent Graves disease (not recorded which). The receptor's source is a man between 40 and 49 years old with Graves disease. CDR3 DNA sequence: TGTGCCTGGAGTGTAAGGTGGGAGCAGTTCTTC. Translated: CAWSVRWEQFF. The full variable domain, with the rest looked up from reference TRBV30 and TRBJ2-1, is SQTIHQWPATLVQPVGSPLSLECTVEGTSNPNLYWYRQAAGRGLQLLFYSVGIGQISSEVPQNLSASRPQDRQFILSSKKLLLSDSGFYLCAWSVRWEQFFGPGTRLTVL.